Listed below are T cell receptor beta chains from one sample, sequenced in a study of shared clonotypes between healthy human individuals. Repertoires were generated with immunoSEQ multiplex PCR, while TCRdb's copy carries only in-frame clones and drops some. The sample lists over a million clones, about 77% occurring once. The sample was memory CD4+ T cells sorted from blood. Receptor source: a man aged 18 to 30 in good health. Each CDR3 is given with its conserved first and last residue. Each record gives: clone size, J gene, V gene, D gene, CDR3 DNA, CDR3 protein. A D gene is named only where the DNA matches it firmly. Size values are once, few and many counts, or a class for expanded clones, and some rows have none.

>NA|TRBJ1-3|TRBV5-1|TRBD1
TGCGCCAGCAGCTTTGAGACAGGGTCAGGAAACACCATATATTTT
CASSFETGSGNTIYF
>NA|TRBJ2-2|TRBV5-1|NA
TGCGCCAGCAGCTTGGTGGTAGGGGCAAACACCGGGGAGCTGTTTTTT
CASSLVVGANTGELFF
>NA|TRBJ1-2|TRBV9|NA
TGTGCCAGCAGCGCCGATACCGGGACGGGGTTCGGGGGCTACACCTTC
CASSADTGTGFGGYTF
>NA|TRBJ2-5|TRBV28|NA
TGTGCCAGCAGTTTAAAGTTGACTATCGGGGCGACCCAGTACTTC
CASSLKLTIGATQYF
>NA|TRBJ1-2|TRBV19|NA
TGTGCCAGTAGCCCTTCTGGCGCGAACGGCTACACCTTC
CASSPSGANGYTF
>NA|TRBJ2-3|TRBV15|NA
TGTGCCACCAGCAGCCTTTCCGGCACAGATACGCAGTATTTT
CATSSLSGTDTQYF
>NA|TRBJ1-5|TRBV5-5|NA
TGTGCCAGCAGCTTAGTAGGTGGCAATCAGCCCCAGCATTTT
CASSLVGGNQPQHF
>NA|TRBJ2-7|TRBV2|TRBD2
TGTGCCAGCAGCCATGGGGAGGGGCCCTACGAGCAGTACTTC
CASSHGEGPYEQYF
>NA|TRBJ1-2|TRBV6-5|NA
TGTGCCAGCAGTTACTCAAGGGGTGTCGGTGGCTACACCTTC
CASSYSRGVGGYTF
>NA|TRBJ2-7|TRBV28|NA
TGTGCCAGCAGTGAATCTCGGCCCTACGAGCAGTACTTC
CASSESRPYEQYF
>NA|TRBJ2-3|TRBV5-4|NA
TGTGCCAGCAGCCCCGACAGGCTCGGGAGTGATACGCAGTATTTT
CASSPDRLGSDTQYF
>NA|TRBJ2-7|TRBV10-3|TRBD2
TGTGCCATCAGTGAGGGTAGCGGGAGCCTCCACGAGCAGTACTTC
CAISEGSGSLHEQYF
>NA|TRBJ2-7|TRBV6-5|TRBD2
TGTGCCAGCGGGACGGGAGGGAAGACCGAGCAGTACTTC
CASGTGGKTEQYF
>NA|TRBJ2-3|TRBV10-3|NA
TGTGCCATCAGTGAAATGACGGCGGAGGGCACAGATACGCAGTATTTT
CAISEMTAEGTDTQYF
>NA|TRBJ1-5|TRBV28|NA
TGTGCCAGCAGTAATATTCAGAGTGGCAATCAGCCCCAGCATTTT
CASSNIQSGNQPQHF
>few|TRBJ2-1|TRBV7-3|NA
TGTGCCAGCAGCTTAAACCCCCGGGGCGGGGTCTACAATGAGCAGTTCTTC
CASSLNPRGGVYNEQFF
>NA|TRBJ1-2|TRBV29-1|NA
TGCAGCGTTGAAAACAGGCAGGGCTACACCTTC
CSVENRQGYTF